This T cell receptor beta chain was recorded in a study of human T cells and chemical hapten exposure. As for the study in general: Patch tests of 0.01% DPC on the upper back were read at 6 days.

Each CDR3 protein is one row after TCRdb ran MiXCR on the RACE reads. The data hold around 250,000 distinct CDR3 sequences, with approximately 8.6% observed a single time. Documented time point: pre-sensitization, week 0. Treatment in this sample: therapeutic diphenylcyclopropenone sensitization with weekly scalp DPC. Findings and limits, study-wide: Alopecia was present in the donors, so their immune response may differ from healthy people's. Unchanged with DPC sensitization were TCRs above 1 in 1000 frequency.

Germline trimming cut 2 bases from V and 0 bases from J; bases unmatched to any gene: 10. There are 18 residues in the CDR3. CDR1 and CDR2 from the germline V gene are SGHVS and FQNEAQ. This clonotype was counted between two and nine times. The antigen is unknown. This TCR was sampled from a woman aged 40 to 49 with alopecia areata. Some clones in this sample may be carry-over from other donors' samples. The specimen was whole blood, collected in connection with sensitization to the hapten diphenylcyclopropenone (DPC). V is TRBV7-8 and J is TRBJ2-3, with TRBD1 matching over 8 bases. The CDR3 reads CASSLRTGRSSSTDTQYF. The CDR3 DNA sequence: TGTGCCAGCAGCTTACGGACAGGGCGATCGTCTAGCACAGATACGCAGTATTTT.